Listed below are T cell receptor beta chains from one sample, sequenced in a study of cytomegalovirus exposure and HLA in healthy donors. Clones were sequenced by immunoSEQ multiplex PCR, and TCRdb holds only the in-frame ones, with some missing. The table records 60,000 to 85,000 clones, 95% to 96% of them present only once. The material sequenced was PBMCs. The receptor source for this set is a woman aged 18-30 years in good health and CMV-seropositive. CDR3s include the opening cysteine and the closing phenylalanine or tryptophan. D genes are given only for firm matches. Some rows mark clone size as missing; the rest say once, few, many or name a class of expanded clone.

d_gene	v_gene	j_gene	abundance	CDR3aa	CDR3nt
-	TRBV28	TRBJ2-7	once	CASSLNRQETYYEQYF	TGTGCCAGCAGTTTAAACCGGCAGGAAACCTACTACGAGCAGTACTTC
TRBD2	TRBV11-2	TRBJ2-3	-	CASSFELAGITDTQYF	TGTGCCAGCAGCTTTGAACTAGCGGGCATCACAGATACGCAGTATTTT
TRBD1	TRBV7-2	TRBJ1-3	-	CASKPGQGGGNTIYF	TGTGCCAGCAAACCCGGACAGGGCGGGGGAAACACCATATATTTT
TRBD1	TRBV30	TRBJ2-3	-	CAWSVGTGGNTDTQYF	TGTGCCTGGAGTGTGGGGACAGGGGGAAACACAGATACGCAGTATTTT
-	TRBV5-4	TRBJ2-5	-	CASSLGRTQETQYF	TGTGCCAGCAGCTTGGGACGGACACAAGAGACCCAGTACTTC
-	TRBV29-1	TRBJ2-3	-	CSGILVATQYF	TGCAGCGGCATACTAGTGGCTACGCAGTATTTT
-	TRBV5-5	TRBJ1-4	-	CASSLRVATNEKLFF	TGTGCCAGCAGCTTGCGGGTTGCAACTAATGAAAAACTGTTTTTT
TRBD1	TRBV27	TRBJ2-1	-	CASSSPPTGVNEQFF	TGTGCCAGCAGTTCCCCTCCGACAGGGGTCAATGAGCAGTTCTTC
-	TRBV28	TRBJ2-7	-	CASSSYSGSYEQYF	TGTGCCAGCAGTTCTTATAGCGGTTCCTACGAGCAGTACTTC
-	TRBV19	TRBJ2-4	-	CASSISGVLNIQYF	TGTGCCAGTAGTATTTCCGGGGTCCTCAACATTCAGTACTTC
-	TRBV7-2	TRBJ1-2	-	CASSQNPGAPRGYTF	TGTGCCAGCAGCCAGAACCCAGGGGCTCCGCGAGGCTACACCTTC
-	TRBV30	TRBJ1-6	-	CAWSVADNSPLHF	TGTGCCTGGAGTGTTGCAGATAATTCACCCCTCCACTTT
-	TRBV15	TRBJ2-3	once	CATSRTGGDTQYF	TGTGCCACCAGCAGAACCGGAGGAGATACGCAGTATTTT
-	TRBV2	TRBJ2-3	-	CASSKSASTDTQYF	TGTGCCAGCAGTAAGAGCGCGAGCACAGATACGCAGTATTTT
TRBD1	TRBV5-1	TRBJ2-1	-	CASSSGQVPYNEQFF	TGCGCCAGCAGCTCTGGACAGGTCCCGTACAATGAGCAGTTCTTC
-	TRBV2	TRBJ2-1	-	CASSEARLVSPYNEQFF	TGTGCCAGCAGTGAAGCTCGACTAGTTTCTCCCTACAATGAGCAGTTCTTC
-	TRBV18	TRBJ2-7	-	CASSQEGYEQYF	TGTGCCAGCTCACAGGAGGGCTACGAGCAGTACTTC
TRBD1	TRBV28	TRBJ1-5	-	CASKTQGARVNQPQHF	TGTGCCAGCAAAACCCAGGGGGCGAGGGTAAATCAGCCCCAGCATTTT
-	TRBV28	TRBJ2-1	-	CASSSASSTGYNEQFF	TGTGCCAGCAGTTCCGCGTCAAGTACAGGATACAATGAGCAGTTCTTC
TRBD1	TRBV5-1	TRBJ1-5	-	CASSQNQGTEYSNQPQHF	TGCGCCAGCAGCCAAAACCAAGGGACAGAATATAGCAATCAGCCCCAGCATTTT
TRBD2	TRBV28	TRBJ2-7	-	CASSFNLLAGGLTYEQYF	TGTGCCAGCAGTTTTAATCTCCTAGCGGGAGGGTTGACTTACGAGCAGTACTTC
TRBD2	TRBV7-9	TRBJ2-5	-	CASSFTGTSEETQYF	TGTGCCAGCAGCTTCACCGGGACTAGCGAAGAGACCCAGTACTTC
-	TRBV28	TRBJ2-1	once	CASSDTGNLYNEQFF	TGTGCCAGCAGTGATACAGGGAATCTCTACAATGAGCAGTTCTTC